A single sample is the source of the 26 T cell receptor beta chains below, sequenced in a study of fetal regulatory T cell absence and autoimmunity. Method: immunoSEQ multiplex PCR; TCRdb's copy keeps in-frame clones and lacks some. This table holds some 87,000 clones, less than 80% found once. Sequencing was performed on pancreas tissue. The receptors stem from a male donor with IPEX syndrome.

The V gene is TRBV12-5, the J gene TRBJ2-7, with 12 positions matching TRBD2. This CDR3 is built from 21 residues. The trim removed 4 bases at V and 7 bases at J, leaving 26 bases unmatched. CDR1 and CDR2 from the germline V gene are LGHNT and FRNRAP. The CDR3 DNA sequence: TGTGCTAGTGGTTCAACTGCTTCTAGCGGGAGGGCCAAATTGGTGGTGAGGGAGCAGTACTTC. Protein sequence: CASGSTASSGRAKLVVREQYF.

The V gene is TRBV2, the J gene TRBJ2-1, with D possibly being TRBD2 (5 bases). The V and J ends lost 6 bases and 4 bases respectively, with 10 bases between them. Per the germline V gene, CDR1 is SNHLY and CDR2 is FYNNEI. CDR3 length: 13 amino acids. The DNA for the CDR3 is TGTGCCAGCAGAAAGGACTCATACAATGAGCAGTTCTTC. Amino acid sequence: CASRKDSYNEQFF.

There are a few counts of this clone. V is TRBV7-9 and J is TRBJ2-1, with 7 nucleotides matching TRBD2. Germline loops: CDR1 SEHNR, CDR2 FQNEAQ (reference sequence). The CDR3 has 15 residues. Trimming took 0 bases from V and 5 from J; bases not matched to a gene: 4. CDR3 sequence reads: CASSLAGGLDNEQFF. The CDR3 nucleotides are TGTGCCAGCAGCTTAGCGGGAGGGCTTGACAATGAGCAGTTCTTC.

The chain has TRBV2 and TRBJ1-3, with a weak D call TRBD1 (5 bases). V shed 6 bases and J shed 0 bases, with 12 bases lying between them. CDR1 and CDR2 (germline): SNHLY, FYNNEI. CDR3 length: 15 amino acids. This chain's CDR3 is CASRVDTLSGNTIYF. The CDR3 DNA is TGTGCCAGCAGAGTGGACACCCTCTCTGGAAACACCATATATTTT. The complete variable domain, with remaining parts taken from reference TRBV2 and TRBJ1-3, reads EPEVTQTPSHQVTQMGQEVILRCVPISNHLYFYWYRQILGQKVEFLVSFYNNEISEKSEIFDDQFSVERPDGSNFTLKIRSTKLEDSAMYFCASRVDTLSGNTIYFGEGSWLTVV.

Concerning this clone: Other DNA sequences of this sample code for an identical CDR3. This chain connects TRBV7-8 to TRBJ1-2, with unresolved D. Per germline, CDR1 SGHVS and CDR2 FQNEAQ. The CDR3 sequence is 12 residues long. V gave up 1 base and J gave up 5 bases, with 5 bases separating them. CDR3 sequence: CASSLGQYGYTF. CDR3 sequence (DNA): TGTGCCAGCAGCTTAGGACAATATGGCTACACCTTC.

This chain uses TRBV29-1 with TRBJ1-1, with 7 bases that match TRBD1. The CDR3 sequence is 12 residues long. V was clipped by 7 bases and J by 1 base; unmatched bases: 3. Germline-derived CDR1 and CDR2 are SQVTM and ANQGSEA. The CDR3 here is CSAWDRNTEAFF. The CDR3 bases are TGCAGCGCGTGGGACAGGAACACTGAAGCTTTCTTT.

V usage is TRBV11-2 and J usage is TRBJ1-2; D gene unclear. The length of the CDR3 is 14 residues. The germline CDR1 and CDR2 sequences are SGHAT and FQNNGV. V dropped 0 bases and J dropped 1 base, with 6 bases sitting between them. The CDR3: CASSLDHNNYGYTF. The CDR3 DNA reads as TGTGCCAGCAGCTTAGATCACAATAACTATGGCTACACCTTC.

V and J are TRBV6-6 and TRBJ1-1; 9 bases are a match to TRBD1. The CDR3 is 13 amino acids. Germline-derived CDR1 and CDR2 are MNHNY and SVGAGI (reference sequence). The ends lost 5 bases at V and 4 bases at J; junction bases unmatched: 2. This CDR3 reads CASSPGQGTEAFF. The CDR3 bases are TGTGCCAGCAGTCCGGGACAGGGCACTGAAGCTTTCTTT.

This sequence joins TRBV19 and TRBJ1-5; the D is unclear. CDR1 LNHDA and CDR2 SQIVND come from the germline V gene (reference sequence). CDR3 length equals 16 residues. Trimming removed 5 bases at V and 3 bases at J, with 17 bases between. This CDR3 is CASSASVRRDNQPQHF. The CDR3 DNA reads TGTGCCAGTAGTGCCTCTGTAAGGAGGGACAATCAGCCCCAGCATTTT.

V is TRBV25-1 and J is TRBJ2-1; the D gene could be TRBD1 or TRBD2 (5 bases each). Deletions cut 2 bases from V and 8 bases from J, with 13 bases between. Germline loops: CDR1 MGHDK, CDR2 SYGVNS. This CDR3 comprises 14 residues. The CDR3 nucleotides read TGTGCCAGCAGTGAAGAACGAGGGGTGCATGAGCAGTTCTTC. Translation: CASSEERGVHEQFF.

The chain has TRBV27 and TRBJ2-3; 9 nucleotides match TRBD2. J gave up 4 bases and V 4 bases, and 6 bases lay outside the gene matches. The CDR3 spans 15 residues. Germline V gene data show CDR1 as MNHEY and CDR2 as SMNVEV (reference sequence). CDR3: CASSSISGSADTQYF. CDR3 bases: TGTGCCAGCAGTTCAATTAGCGGGAGCGCAGATACGCAGTATTTT.

This sequence joins TRBV21-1 and TRBJ2-5; no DNA check was done on the table's D call, TRBD2. TRBV21-1 represents a pseudogene. This CDR3 has 16 residues. CDR3 in DNA: TGTGCCAGCAGCAAAGTAAAGCGGGGGGTGTGGGAGACCCAGTACTTC. Protein: CASSKVKRGVWETQYF.

This clone was counted a few times. This chain uses TRBV6-4 with TRBJ2-1, with D unclear. The germline V and J ends were trimmed by 0 bases and 11 bases, with 8 bases remaining between them. Per the germline V gene, CDR1 is MRHNA and CDR2 is SNTAGT. This CDR3 is built from 12 residues. The CDR3 is CASSDSIAKQFF. CDR3 nucleotides: TGTGCCAGCAGTGACTCTATAGCCAAGCAGTTCTTC.

The table lists this clone with a few counts. The chain employs TRBV11-3 and TRBJ2-5; 7 bases are a match to TRBD1. From germline, CDR1 is SGHNT and CDR2 YENEEA. V gave up 1 base and J gave up 0 bases; unmatched junction bases: 8. CDR3 length equals 17 residues. CDR3 DNA sequence: TGTGCCAGCAGCTTAGGCGCCCCGACAGGGAACCAAGAGACCCAGTACTTC. It is translated as CASSLGAPTGNQETQYF. Using reference TRBV11-3 and TRBJ2-5 for the parts outside the CDR3, the full variable domain is EAGVVQSPRYKIIEKKQPVAFWCNPISGHNTLYWYLQNLGQGPELLIRYENEEAVDDSQLPKDRFSAERLKGVDSTLKIQPAELGDSAVYLCASSLGAPTGNQETQYFGPGTRLLVL.

This clone was counted once. The CDR3 reads CAISEDNNSPLHF. The DNA for the CDR3 is TGTGCCATCAGTGAGGACAATAATTCACCCCTCCACTTT. The chain couples TRBV10-3 to TRBJ1-6, with D uncertain. The CDR3 is made up of 13 amino acids. Between the trimmed V and J ends, which lost 2 bases and 5 bases, there was a span of 4 bases. Germline-derived CDR1 and CDR2 are ENHRY and SYGVKD.

This clone was observed a few times. The chain couples TRBV18 to TRBJ1-2; 7 bases map to TRBD1. From germline, CDR1 is KGHSH and CDR2 LQKENI. CDR3 length: 14 residues. V dropped 6 bases and J dropped 1; count of bases not matched to a gene: 5. Written as DNA, the CDR3 is TGTGCCAGCTCCGACAGGGCCCATAACTATGGCTACACCTTC. Translating it yields CASSDRAHNYGYTF.

This clone has only a few counts. The CDR3 bases are TGTGCCAGCACCTCAGGACTAGCGGGAGTACGGGAGACCCAGTACTTC. Its translation: CASTSGLAGVRETQYF. V usage is TRBV7-6 and J usage is TRBJ2-5; 13 bases align to TRBD2. CDR1 is SGHVS, CDR2 FNYEAQ, per germline. CDR3 length equals 16 residues. The V segment lost 7 bases and the J segment 5 bases; nucleotides outside the gene matches: 10. Looking up the rest from reference TRBV7-6 and TRBJ2-5 gives the full variable domain: GAGVSQSPRYKVTKRGQDVALRCDPISGHVSLYWYRQALGQGPEFLTYFNYEAQQDKSGLPNDRFSAERPEGSISTLTIQRTEQRDSAMYRCASTSGLAGVRETQYFGPGTRLLVL.

V usage is TRBV13 and J usage is TRBJ2-1; TRBD2 aligns across 10 bases. CDR1 is PRHDT and CDR2 is FYEKMQ in the germline V gene (reference sequence). Germline trimming cut 5 bases from V and 0 bases from J; bases unmatched to any gene: 10. The CDR3 has 18 residues. CDR3 nucleotide sequence: TGTGCCAGCAGCCCTGGGGGTAGCGGGGGGCTCTCCTACAATGAGCAGTTCTTC. Translated: CASSPGGSGGLSYNEQFF.

The V and J genes are TRBV10-3 and TRBJ2-3; no definite D call. Deletions cut 0 bases from V and 2 bases from J, with 9 bases between. The germline V gene has CDR1 ENHRY and CDR2 SYGVKD. The CDR3 spans 15 residues. The CDR3: CAISESSRTTDTQYF. CDR3 nucleotides: TGTGCCATCAGTGAGTCAAGTAGGACCACAGATACGCAGTATTTT.

The rearrangement uses TRBV7-9 and TRBJ1-1; TRBD1 aligns across 10 bases. With 1 base clipped from V and 7 bases from J, the junction kept 3 bases outside the gene matches. CDR1 and CDR2 (germline): SEHNR, FQNEAQ (reference sequence). The CDR3 contains 14 residues. CDR3 residues: CASSLVRTGGEAFF. The CDR3 nucleotides read TGTGCCAGCAGCTTAGTAAGGACAGGGGGTGAAGCTTTCTTT.

The chain carries TRBV11-3 and TRBJ1-1; D ambiguous. This CDR3 comprises 14 residues. In germline, CDR1 is SGHNT, CDR2 YENEEA. The V and J ends lost 1 base and 1 base respectively, with 7 bases between them. Written as DNA, the CDR3 is TGTGCCAGCAGCTTAGGTCGGGAGAACACTGAAGCTTTCTTT. Protein sequence: CASSLGRENTEAFF.

This sequence joins TRBV28 and TRBJ2-3; no clear D. The CDR3 runs to 16 residues. The germline gives CDR1 MDHEN, CDR2 SYDVKM. Trimming stripped 4 bases from V and 0 bases from J, with 14 bases between. CDR3: CASSSEDFASTDTQYF. CDR3 coding DNA: TGTGCCAGCAGTTCCGAAGATTTCGCAAGCACAGATACGCAGTATTTT.

The chain uses TRBV7-9 and TRBJ1-3; weak D call: TRBD1 (5 bases). V shed 8 bases and J shed 0 bases, with 11 bases lying between them. Per the germline V gene, CDR1 is SEHNR and CDR2 is FQNEAQ (reference sequence). This CDR3 is 14 amino acids long. The CDR3 nucleotides read TGTGCCAGCTGGGGACCGACCTCTGGAAACACCATATATTTT. It encodes CASWGPTSGNTIYF.

V gene TRBV6-6 combines with J gene TRBJ2-2; no clear D. V shed 2 bases and J shed 1 base, with 8 bases lying between them. Germline CDR1 is MNHNY and CDR2 is SVGAGI (reference sequence). This CDR3 spans 15 amino acids. The CDR3: CASSYANRNTGELFF. The CDR3 bases are TGTGCCAGCAGTTACGCAAACAGGAACACCGGGGAGCTGTTTTTT.

This chain connects TRBV20-1 to TRBJ2-3, with D unclear. The CDR3 is 11 residues long. Trimming took 4 bases from V and 5 from J, leaving 7 bases between them. CDR1 and CDR2 from the germline V gene are DFQATT and SNEGSKA (reference sequence). The CDR3 reads CSAKEVDTQYF. The CDR3 DNA is TGCAGTGCTAAAGAAGTAGATACGCAGTATTTT.

V and J are TRBV7-9 and TRBJ2-7; TRBD2 might be the D (7 bases). CDR1 and CDR2 (germline): SEHNR, FQNEAQ (reference sequence). CDR3 length: 15 residues. The V gene lost 6 bases and the J gene lost 2 bases, with 17 bases spanning the gap. The CDR3 protein is CASRGPGGLTYEQYF. The CDR3 DNA reads as TGTGCCAGCAGGGGTCCCGGGGGGCTGACCTACGAGCAGTACTTC. The whole variable domain, remainder taken from reference TRBV7-9 and TRBJ2-7, is DTGVSQNPRHKITKRGQNVTFRCDPISEHNRLYWYRQTLGQGPEFLTYFQNEAQLEKSRLLSDRFSAERPKGSFSTLEIQRTEQGDSAMYLCASRGPGGLTYEQYFGPGTRLTVT.